This T cell receptor beta chain was recovered during a study of CXCR3-negative and CXCR3-positive naive CD8 T cells (dated by TCRdb to the late 2010s). For the study in its entirety: In total, some 140 million TRB reads were obtained, which works out to roughly 1.5 +/- 0.3 million reads per library. The diversity and physicochemical repertoire analyses included about a dozen donors pooled from two independent experiments. For the TRBV-TRBJ cluster analysis, the naive subsets came from 5 donors, while the memory cells came from 3 donors.

Data came from a NextSeq 550. The Human TCR Profiling Kit (MiLaboratory) was used to prepare UMI-labeled 5' RACE TRB cDNA libraries. cDNA synthesis used the entire amount of extracted RNA, and PCR amplification then used the entire amount of cDNA produced. Libraries were prepared in parallel using an identical number of PCR cycles. The paper's data handling went like this. With a requirement of at least two reads per UMI, MIGEC and MiXCR extracted about 56,000 +/- 9,600 unique UMI-labeled TRB cDNA molecules per library. On average, each library contained 40,000 +/- 10,000 functional in-frame TRB CDR3 nucleotide clonotypes without stop codons. After downsampling to 5000 UMI-labeled TRB molecules per sample, diversity metrics, including normalized Shannon-Wiener and Chao1, were computed in VDJtools. Clonotype-size-weighted physicochemical properties of the central five CDR3 residues (interaction energy, strength, volume and Kidera factor 4) were computed in VDJtools. Following TCRdb reprocessing, every CDR3 protein sequence forms one entry, and DNA is not provided. The V and J calls were determined by TCRdb, not by the authors. Per the sample table, the count is 100,000 to 150,000 distinct CDR3 sequences. Of the sample, roughly 0.29% is held by the ten largest clones.

Each CD8+ T cell subset was flow-sorted in triplicate, with roughly 310,000 cells per subset placed directly into RLT lysis buffer. Naive CD8+ T cells were defined stringently as CD45RO-CCR7+CD27+CD95- to exclude memory contaminants. Standard density gradient centrifugation was used to isolate peripheral blood mononuclear cells from buffy coats. A FACSAria III was used to flow-sort naive CXCR3-negative and CXCR3-positive CD8+ T cells. Total RNA was extracted from sorted cells with an RNeasy Mini Kit. Worth noting for this clonotype: The specificity of this receptor is unknown.

Results and caveats for the whole study, not just this receptor: Both naive subsets had comparably high repertoire diversity, while memory CD8+ T cells had much lower repertoire diversity. Freshly isolated PBMCs were used for most assays because CXCR3 expression went down partially after cryopreservation. Similar TRBV-TRBJ usage was shown by naive CXCR3-negative and CXCR3-positive cells from the same donor, whereas distinct patterns were shown by memory cells. Because surface CD5, which has been linked to self-reactivity in mice, was comparable between naive subsets, TCR interaction strength was also inferred from TRB CDR3 physicochemical properties. Compared with CXCR3-negative naive cells, CXCR3-positive naive cells had TRB CDR3s with higher hydrophobicity (lower Kidera factor 4), lower energy, and higher strength and volume indices.

The specimen was naive CXCR3- CD8+ T cells from blood. The cell subset or site label for this specimen denotes: CD45RO-CCR7+CD27+CD95- naive CD8+ T cells lacking CXCR3 (TNR3-). The clonotype originates from a human donor in good health. Some clones in this sample may be carry-over from other donors' samples.

The CDR3 amino acid sequence is: CSVERGRNTEAFF. The sequence joins TRBV29-1 to TRBJ1-1; TCRdb's D call, TRBD1, is unchecked because there is no DNA. CDR1 is given as SQVTM and CDR2 as ANQGSEA, both from the germline V gene. Measured from the cysteine to the phenylalanine, the CDR3 is 13 residues long. Only the protein sequence is given.